The 2 T cell receptor beta chains listed next were all sequenced from one sample in a study of T cells in Graves' hyperthyroidism and ophthalmopathy. Researchers amplified the TCR beta CDR3 regions from RNA transcripts. TCR CDR3 underwent first-round RT-PCR with the HTBI primer set. TCRdb recomputed calls from the multiplex PCR reads with MiXCR, one row per CDR3 protein. The repertoire includes approximately 520,000 distinct CDR3 sequences, approximately 25% of them detected once, and around 11% sits in the top ten. Sequencing was done on a sample of blood. These receptor sequences come from a woman aged 30 to 39 with Graves' ophthalmopathy.

This clonotype was observed many times. CDR3 sequence reads: CASSLQGAQPQHF. DNA for the CDR3: TGTGCCAGCAGTCTCCAGGGGGCTCAGCCCCAGCATTTT. V gene TRBV6-1 combines with J gene TRBJ1-5; 8 nucleotides agree with TRBD1. CDR3 length: 13 amino acids. From germline, CDR1 is MNHNS and CDR2 SASEGT. The V and J ends lost 5 bases and 6 bases, in that order; junction bases with no gene match: 3.

This clonotype has ten or more counts. The chain is built from TRBV11-2 and TRBJ1-2, with 7 nucleotides matching TRBD1. This CDR3 contains 13 residues. V lost 5 bases and J lost 3; bases outside the gene matches: 3. Germline V gene data show CDR1 as SGHAT and CDR2 as FQNNGV. CDR3 region: CASSAGQDYGYTF. CDR3 in DNA: TGTGCCAGCAGCGCTGGACAGGACTATGGCTACACCTTC.